The present entry profiles one TCR beta chain with its context. Sequencing was performed with immunoSEQ multiplex PCR; in TCRdb, only in-frame clones are kept and a portion is missing. The sample has roughly 120,000 clones; 85% to 95% are singletons. This specimen comes from a study of control samples from healthy donors and cancer patients. The length of the CDR3 is 15 residues. V lost 4 bases, J lost 6 bases, and 7 bases stayed unmatched. Per germline, CDR1 LGHDT and CDR2 YNNKEL (reference sequence). The rearrangement uses TRBV3-1 (or the pseudogene TRBV3-2) and TRBJ2-7; 12 bases match TRBD1. This TCR was sampled from a man in his forties or fifties with head and neck cancer. Input material: PBMCs. The DNA for the CDR3 is TGTGCCAGCAGCCTGCCGGGACAGGGGGCAATCGAGCAGTACTTC. The encoded protein is CASSLPGQGAIEQYF.